This TCR beta chain was observed in a study of blood T cell repertoires in COVID-19. On the study more broadly: T cells, B-cell-depleted T cells, or PBMCs provided the cDNA or gDNA that served as material.

The V gene's germline CDR1 is MGHRA and CDR2 YSYEKL. CDR3 length: 16 residues. Unmatched junction bases numbered 10, after V lost 4 bases and J lost 6 bases. Assignments of participants to cohorts depended upon their own reported clinical history. Here immunoSEQ multiplex PCR was the method, and the copy in TCRdb shows in-frame clones only, minus some. Among 490,000 or so clones, about 85% were seen once, and the ten largest hold under 9.5%. This clonotype was sampled from an older woman who had recovered from COVID-19. The chain joins TRBV4-1 to TRBJ2-1, with 9 bases that match TRBD2. Sequencing used PBMCs or T cells enriched from blood (not recorded which). The CDR3 region has the DNA TGCGCCAGCAGCCTATTACCGGGACTAGCACTCAATGAGCAGTTCTTC. Protein: CASSLLPGLALNEQFF.